This entry lists 2 T cell receptor beta chains sequenced from one sample in a study of cytomegalovirus exposure and HLA in healthy donors. The PCR had 60 Vbeta and 13 Jbeta primers. The method was immunoSEQ multiplex PCR; TCRdb's version includes in-frame clones alone and lacks a portion of them. The table records about 90,000 clones, 65% to 85% of them present only once. Sequences were obtained from PBMCs. These receptors all stem from a man aged 30 to 39 in good health and CMV-seronegative.

The rearrangement joins TRBV7-2 to TRBJ2-7; 11 nucleotides line up with TRBD2. CDR3 length equals 15 residues. V was pared by 5 bases and J by 2 bases, with 5 bases of the junction left unmatched. Germline CDR1 and CDR2: SGHTA and FQGNSA. In DNA form, the CDR3 reads TGTGCCAGCAGCCTGACTAGCGGGGACCCCTACGAGCAGTACTTC. Protein sequence: CASSLTSGDPYEQYF.

CDR3 in amino acids: CASSLARNTEAFF. CDR3 DNA: TGCGCCAGCAGCTTGGCCCGGAACACTGAAGCTTTCTTT. V and J are TRBV5-1 and TRBJ1-1; D unresolved. The ends were cut back, 0 bases at V and 1 base at J, with 4 bases in the middle. Germline V lookup: CDR1 SGHRS, CDR2 YFSETQ. CDR3 length equals 13 residues.